A selection of T cell receptor delta chains follows, all from one sample in a study of Vδ1+ human thymocytes. TCRdb used CATT to re-call clones from the multiplex PCR reads. The sample includes some 27,000 delta-chain clones, about 7.4% of them seen just once. The sequenced sample was Vdelta1+ gamma-delta thymocytes from the thymus. These receptors all stem from a girl less than two years old who had congenital heart surgery. CDR3s include the opening cysteine and the closing phenylalanine or tryptophan. The order of the fields is V gene, D gene, J gene, CDR3 length, clone size, CDR3 DNA, CDR3 protein. D genes are given only for firm matches. The size of a clone is reported for some rows only, either as once, few or many, or as a class for expanded clones.

TRDV2,TRDD3,TRDJ1,17,NA,TGTGCCTGTGACACCTCTACTGGGGGATACGCCGGGGCGGGGCTCATCTTT,CACDTSTGGYAGAGLIF
TRDV1,TRDD3,TRDJ1,21,few,TGTGCTCTTGGGGAACCGTTCGTCACCTCCTACGTGGGGGATACAACCGATAAACTCATCTTT,CALGEPFVTSYVGDTTDKLIF
TRDV1,NA,TRDJ1,16,few,TGTGCTCTTGGGGAAGGGGGGGGCTGCGGTGTCCATAAACTCATCTTT,CALGEGGGCGVHKLIF
TRDV1,NA,TRDJ1,18,few,TGTGCTCTTGGGGAACTTTACTACCCCTTCTCGTACACCGATAAACTCATCTTT,CALGELYYPFSYTDKLIF
TRDV1,TRDD3,TRDJ1,18,few,TGTGCTCTTGGGGAAGACCTACGTAGTGGGGGATACAGTTCCCAACTCATCTTT,CALGEDLRSGGYSSQLIF
TRDV1,TRDD3,TRDJ1,22,NA,TGTGCTCTTGGGGAATCATTCCGGAACCTTCCCTTCACTGGGGGGGGAACCGATAAACTCATCTTT,CALGESFRNLPFTGGGTDKLIF
TRDV1,TRDD3,TRDJ1,22,few,TGTGCTCTTGGGGAACTCCCTCCTCTGTGGCTGGGGGATACGCCCTCCACCGATAAACTCATCTTT,CALGELPPLWLGDTPSTDKLIF
TRDV1,TRDD3,TRDJ1,23,few,TGTGCTCTTGGGGAACCTTCCAATACGCAGGTCTGGGGGATATGGCCGTACACCGATAAACTCATCTTT,CALGEPSNTQVWGIWPYTDKLIF
TRDV1,TRDD3,TRDJ1,23,few,TGTGCTCTTGGGGTCCCGGCCCCTTCCTACGCTGGGGGATACTCACCGTACACCGATAAACTCATCTTT,CALGVPAPSYAGGYSPYTDKLIF
TRDV1,TRDD3,TRDJ1,26,NA,TGTGCTCTTGGGGCACTCAGTTCCTACTGCGACTCTCCTACTGGGGGATACGAAGAGTACACCGATAAACTCATCTTT,CALGALSSYCDSPTGGYEEYTDKLIF
TRDV1,TRDD2,TRDJ1,21,few,TGTGCTCTTGGCCCCGCTTCCTACGAGTGGGGCTCCTTGAGGTACACCGATAAACTCATCTTT,CALGPASYEWGSLRYTDKLIF
TRDV1,NA,TRDJ1,25,NA,TGTGCTCTTGGGGAACCGACTCGTCCTAGTACCCGAGTAGGGACTGTACTGGTTGTTGCCGATAAACTCATCTTT,CALGEPTRPSTRVGTVLVVADKLIF
TRDV2,TRDD3,TRDJ1,17,medium-sized,TGTGCCTGTGACACCGGTATCCTCTACTGGGGGACCGATAAACTCATCTTT,CACDTGILYWGTDKLIF
TRDV1,NA,TRDJ1,15,NA,TGTGCTCTTGGGGAACGTCCCCTGTACACCGATAAACTCATCTTT,CALGERPLYTDKLIF
TRDV1,NA,TRDJ1,13,NA,TGTGCTCTTGGGGAACTCCCATTCGATAAACTCATCTTT,CALGELPFDKLIF
TRDV1,TRDD3,TRDJ1,21,few,TGTGCTCTTGGGGAACTCGGTCAGTACTGGGGGATGACCCTGTACACCGATAAACTCATCTTT,CALGELGQYWGMTLYTDKLIF
TRDV1,NA,TRDJ1,18,few,TGTGCTCTTGGGGAATCCTACCGAGGGGTCCTCTACACCGATAAACTCATCTTT,CALGESYRGVLYTDKLIF
TRDV1,TRDD3,TRDJ1,15,NA,TGTGCTCTTGGGAAACACGATGCTGGGGGGGATAAACTCATCTTT,CALGKHDAGGDKLIF
TRDV1,NA,TRDJ1,22,few,TGTGCTCTTGGAGCCTATAGGGTACTGGCTGTGGTGGGTATTCGGAGGGTCGATAAACTCATCTTT,CALGAYRVLAVVGIRRVDKLIF
TRDV1,TRDD2,TRDJ1,19,NA,TGTGCTCTTGGGGAACTTCCGTTCCTACCTTCGGAGGATGCCGATAAACTCATCTTT,CALGELPFLPSEDADKLIF
TRDV1,NA,TRDJ1,18,few,TGTGCTCTTGGGCCCCGGTTCCTGCCCTCAACGTACACCGATAAACTCATCTTT,CALGPRFLPSTYTDKLIF
TRDV1,TRDD3,TRDJ1,19,few,TGTGCTCTTGGGACCGGCCTTCCCCCAATACTGGGGGGTACCGATAAACTCATCTTT,CALGTGLPPILGGTDKLIF
TRDV1,TRDD2,TRDJ1,26,few,TGTGCTCTTGGGGAACAGAGCATGGGGACACGGGAGCTTCCTACGTCCCCCTTTCTCACCCGCGATAAACTCATCTTT,CALGEQSMGTRELPTSPFLTRDKLIF
TRDV1,TRDD2,TRDJ1,25,few,TGTGCTCTTGGGGAACTAGTAGAAGTGAGGCCCCGCCTTCCTACCAACCCCCTTCGGGCCGATAAGCTCATCTTT,CALGELVEVRPRLPTNPLRADKLIF
TRDV1,NA,TRDJ1,21,few,TGTGCTCCTGGGGCCGGACCTAGGCCCGGGGTGGTGGGGGCCAACACCGATAAACTCATCTTT,CAPGAGPRPGVVGANTDKLIF
TRDV1,TRDD2,TRDJ1,18,few,TGTGCTCTTGGGTTACCCCTTCCTACCCTCAAGGTCACCGATAAACTCATCTTT,CALGLPLPTLKVTDKLIF
TRDV1,NA,TRDJ1,15,few,TGTGCTCTGGCCCCTAGGCTACTTAACACCGATAAACTCATCTTT,CALAPRLLNTDKLIF
TRDV1,NA,TRDJ1,15,few,TGTGCTCTTGGGGACCCCGGAGGGGGAAAGCTAAAACTCATCTTT,CALGDPGGGKLKLIF
TRDV1,NA,TRDJ1,19,few,TGTGCTCTTGGGGTTCTGCGGTCCTGCGTTCGCGCCCGCGCGGATAAACTCATCTTT,CALGVLRSCVRARADKLIF
TRDV1,NA,TRDJ1,20,NA,TGTGCTCTTGGGGACGCCGTTTCTCGCGGAACCCCGAGGTACACCGATAAACTCATCTTT,CALGDAVSRGTPRYTDKLIF
TRDV1,TRDD3,TRDJ1,17,NA,TGTGCTCTTGGGGAACGGTCCTGGTGGGGGATACGCCCCAAACTCATCTTT,CALGERSWWGIRPKLIF
TRDV1,NA,TRDJ1,21,few,TGTGCTCTTGGGGAAGATACTTCCTGCGACCCCCAACGAGGGCTGGCCGGCAAACTCATCTTT,CALGEDTSCDPQRGLAGKLIF
TRDV1,NA,TRDJ1,17,few,TGTGCTCTTGGGGAACTCCGTCCTACGCGGATCACCGATAAACTCATCTTT,CALGELRPTRITDKLIF
TRDV1,TRDD3,TRDJ1,19,NA,TGTGCTCTTGGGGAATTTTCTATTTGGGGGATACACTCCACCGATAAACTCATCTTT,CALGEFSIWGIHSTDKLIF
TRDV1,NA,TRDJ1,15,few,TGTGCTCTTGGGGAACTTACGGATGGCCTTCGGAAACTCATCTTT,CALGELTDGLRKLIF
TRDV1,NA,TRDJ1,14,few,TGTGCTCTTGGGAATTCCAGGGGTCCCGATAAACTCATCTTT,CALGNSRGPDKLIF
TRDV1,NA,TRDJ1,15,NA,TGTGCTCTTGGGGAACTTGTCGGCCCCTTGGGCATGCTCATCTTT,CALGELVGPLGMLIF
TRDV1,NA,TRDJ1,13,NA,TGTGCTCTTGGGGAAAACTCCCTCCATAAACTCATCTTT,CALGENSLHKLIF
TRDV1,NA,TRDJ1,15,NA,TGTGCTGTTGGGGAACTATGGTCGTACACCGATAAACTCATCTTT,CAVGELWSYTDKLIF
TRDV1,NA,TRDJ1,18,NA,TGTGCTCTTGGGGGGGGGCGAAAGGTGGTTGGTTCCACCGATAAACTCATCTTT,CALGGGRKVVGSTDKLIF
TRDV1,TRDD3,TRDJ1,17,few,TGTGCTCTTGGGGAACTGTTTCACGAAACTGGGGGATTTCAACTCATCTTT,CALGELFHETGGFQLIF
TRDV1,NA,TRDJ1,17,NA,TGTGCTCTTGGGGGGCCTCACTTGGCCTCGTACACCGATAAACTCATCTTT,CALGGPHLASYTDKLIF
TRDV1,TRDD3,TRDJ1,17,few,TGTGCTCTTGGGGATTACCGGGATACGAGGTTCATTGGTAAACTCATCTTT,CALGDYRDTRFIGKLIF
TRDV1,TRDD3,TRDJ1,18,NA,TGTGCTCTTGGGGACCGAGGTATGGGGGATGAGTACACCGATAAACTCATCTTT,CALGDRGMGDEYTDKLIF
TRDV1,TRDD3,TRDJ1,21,NA,TGTGCTCTTGGGGAACTGGAACCATATAACTGGGGTTCTAAGTACACCGATAAACTCATCTTT,CALGELEPYNWGSKYTDKLIF
TRDV3,TRDD3,TRDJ3,21,NA,TGTGCCTTTATCATGGATACGGGTCCTCATGTGTCCTCCTGGGACACCCGACAGATGTTTTTC,CAFIMDTGPHVSSWDTRQMFF
TRDV1,NA,TRDJ1,21,NA,TGTGCTCTTGGGGGAACACTCCTTCCCCCTGGGGTGGGGCGAGGGTCCGATAAACTCATCTTT,CALGGTLLPPGVGRGSDKLIF
TRDV1,NA,TRDJ1,15,few,TGTGCTCTTGGGGTAACGCGGGATATCACCGATAAACTCATCTTT,CALGVTRDITDKLIF
TRDV1,TRDD3,TRDJ1,17,few,TGTGCTCTTGGGGAACTTCCCCGGGGGATACTCGCCGATAAACTCATCTTT,CALGELPRGILADKLIF